This T cell receptor (beta chain) was identified during a study of blood T cell repertoires in COVID-19. Study-level background: COVID-19 samples, acute and convalescent, were from the United States, Italy and Spain. Nucleic acid was either cDNA or gDNA, and it came from T cells, B-cell-depleted T cells, or PBMCs.

Some clones are missing from TCRdb's copy, which holds only in-frame ones; the method was immunoSEQ multiplex PCR. The sample has approximately 260,000 clones, around 80% seen once. Living in 24 US areas, the participants were between roughly 18 and 90 years of age. Self-reported history from a screening survey and questionnaire set each donor's cohort. Trimming stripped 2 bases from V and 8 bases from J, with 11 bases between. This CDR3 is built from 14 residues. Germline V lookup: CDR1 SGDLS, CDR2 YYNGEE. This clone was observed a handful of times. Sequenced: PBMCs or T cells enriched from blood (not recorded which). This chain joins TRBV9 and TRBJ1-6; D gene ambiguous. The source of this sequence is a young man with acute COVID-19. The CDR3 DNA reads TGTGCCAGCAGCGTTGTGGACTGGGATTCACCCCTCCACTTT. Protein sequence: CASSVVDWDSPLHF.